This TCR beta chain was recovered during a study of T cell responses to AZD1222 COVID-19 vaccine. Sequencing used immunoSEQ multiplex PCR; TCRdb keeps in-frame clones, though not all of them. The table has approximately 94,000 clones, around 87% seen once; the top ten hold 4% to 5%. Findings and limits, study-wide: Mostly white British, mostly female donors; authors suggested clonal diversity may be underestimated.

About this clone itself: Its specificity is unknown.

CDR3 length: 19 residues. Trimming at V came to 0 bases and at J to 1 base, leaving 11 bases not matched to a gene. CDR1 is MGHRA and CDR2 is YSYEKL in the germline V gene. The sample consisted of peripheral blood, taken on day 0 of MenACWY control vaccination. The rearrangement links TRBV4-1 to TRBJ1-1, with 10 bases aligning to TRBD1. This clonotype was obtained from an adult in good health. The CDR3 spells CASSQDWGDRGVRNTEAFF. CDR3 DNA: TGCGCCAGCAGCCAAGATTGGGGGGACAGGGGAGTTCGGAACACTGAAGCTTTCTTT.